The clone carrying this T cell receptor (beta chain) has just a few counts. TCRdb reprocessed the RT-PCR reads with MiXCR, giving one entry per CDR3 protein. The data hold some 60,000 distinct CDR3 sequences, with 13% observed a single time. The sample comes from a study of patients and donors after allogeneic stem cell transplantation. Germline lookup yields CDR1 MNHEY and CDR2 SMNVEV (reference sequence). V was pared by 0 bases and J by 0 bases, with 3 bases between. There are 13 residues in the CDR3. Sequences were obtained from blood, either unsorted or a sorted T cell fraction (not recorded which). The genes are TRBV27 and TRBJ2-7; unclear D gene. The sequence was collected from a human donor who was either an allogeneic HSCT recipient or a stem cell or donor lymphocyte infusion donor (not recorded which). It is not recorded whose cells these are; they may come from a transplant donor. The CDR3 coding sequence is TGTGCCAGCAGTTTATCACTCTCCTACGAGCAGTACTTC. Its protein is CASSLSLSYEQYF.